This TCR beta chain is drawn from a study of blood T cell repertoires in COVID-19. Sequenced by immunoSEQ multiplex PCR; TCRdb stores in-frame clones only, minus some. Of 150,000 to 200,000 clones in the sample, roughly 87% were seen once. This clone has a single count. The CDR3 length is 14 residues. The germline V gene encodes CDR1 SGHDN and CDR2 FVKESK. With 1 base removed from V and 6 bases from J, the gap between germline ends came to 10 bases. This receptor was obtained from a man aged 50 or older who had recovered from COVID-19. Material: PBMCs or T cells enriched from blood (not recorded which). The chain couples TRBV14 to TRBJ2-1; D is unresolved. CDR3 sequence reads: CASSQASVINEQFF. The CDR3 DNA reads TGTGCCAGCAGCCAAGCTTCGGTGATCAATGAGCAGTTCTTC.